Shown below are 5 T cell receptor beta chains from a single sample sequenced in a study of control samples from healthy donors and cancer patients. Measured with immunoSEQ multiplex PCR; TCRdb has only the in-frame clones, and not every one. The sample records tens of thousands of clones, about 75% being singletons. Sequencing was performed on formalin-fixed, paraffin-embedded tissue. The source of these receptors is a male donor with melanoma.

The chain joins TRBV28 to TRBJ1-4, with D possibly TRBD1 on 5 matching bases. Trimming pared 5 bases from V and 4 bases from J, leaving 11 bases between. This CDR3 contains 14 residues. Per germline, CDR1 MDHEN and CDR2 SYDVKM. CDR3 residues: CASSTGTDNEKLFF. The CDR3 region has the DNA TGTGCCAGCAGTACCGGGACGGATAATGAAAAACTGTTTTTT.

The J gene is TRBJ2-5, the V gene TRBV7-2; 10 nucleotides match TRBD2. V lost 2 bases, J lost 5 bases, and 5 bases stayed unmatched. This CDR3 contains 15 residues. CDR1 and CDR2 from the germline V gene are SGHTA and FQGNSA. For the CDR3, the DNA is TGTGCCAGCAGCTTACCTAGCGGGAGTAGGGAGACCCAGTACTTC. It translates to CASSLPSGSRETQYF. The full variable domain, rest sourced from reference TRBV7-2 and TRBJ2-5, is GAGVSQSPSNKVTEKGKDVELRCDPISGHTALYWYRQSLGQGLEFLIYFQGNSAPDKSGLPSDRFSAERTGGSVSTLTIQRTQQEDSAVYLCASSLPSGSRETQYFGPGTRLLVL.

The chain links TRBV4-1 to TRBJ2-7; D not resolved. Germline V gives CDR1 MGHRA, CDR2 YSYEKL. With 0 bases removed from V and 1 base from J, the gap between germline ends came to 7 bases. The CDR3 totals 14 residues. The CDR3 region is CASSQEYGSYEQYF. CDR3 nucleotide sequence: TGCGCCAGCAGCCAAGAGTACGGTTCCTACGAGCAGTACTTC.

The table lists this clone with a count of one. The chain joins TRBV7-6 to TRBJ2-3; 11 bases are shared with TRBD2. The CDR3 covers 20 residues. The V gene's germline CDR1 is SGHVS and CDR2 FNYEAQ. V was clipped by 1 base and J by 2 bases; unmatched bases: 14. This CDR3 is CASSLGPYRLAGGPTDTQYF. The CDR3 nucleotides read TGTGCCAGCAGCTTAGGCCCCTATCGGCTAGCGGGAGGACCCACAGATACGCAGTATTTT.

The V and J genes are TRBV9 and TRBJ2-1; D is possibly TRBD1 or TRBD2 (5 bases each). Germline CDR1 SGDLS, CDR2 YYNGEE. The CDR3 runs 13 residues. V shed 7 bases and J shed 5 bases, with 13 bases lying between them. The CDR3 loop reads CASRAGAHNEQFF. The CDR3 DNA sequence: TGTGCCAGCCGAGCCGGGGCCCACAATGAGCAGTTCTTC. Combining the CDR3 with reference TRBV9 and TRBJ2-1 gives the whole variable domain DSGVTQTPKHLITATGQRVTLRCSPRSGDLSVYWYQQSLDQGLQFLIQYYNGEERAKGNILERFSAQQFPDLHSELNLSSLELGDSALYFCASRAGAHNEQFFGPGTRLTVL.